This TCR beta chain was recorded in a study of shared clonotypes between healthy human individuals (dated by TCRdb to about 2020). A note on the overall study: Three men and a couple of women, aged 18 to 49 years, made up the cohort. For each donor, CD4 naive and CD4 memory were each given three plates, CD8 naive was given two plates, and CD8 memory was given one plate. Blood TCR repertoires of about five healthy adults were deeply sequenced to estimate repertoire size and the extent of clonotype sharing between individuals. To increase sequencing depth and limit assay-specific biases, TCR repertoire library preparation and sequencing were carried out by different laboratories using diverse techniques. Each donor's leukapheresis produced roughly between about 0.8 and 10 billion PBMCs.

Summary of the overall study and its limitations: Estimated clonotype richness was generally larger for naive than for memory subsets. Rarefaction of sorted-subset datasets indicated incomplete sequencing despite the large sequencing depth. When several donors were compared, the shared fraction of clonotypes was about 5.5% for naive CD4, 3.5% for naive CD8, 2.3% for memory CD4, and under 0.5% for memory CD8. Only blood was sampled, and tissue TCR repertoires likely differ from those in blood. Pairwise subsampling indicated that sequencing depth was expected to affect the degree of clonotype sharing among donors. Because the study included a small number of donors, the genetic and exposure-history diversity represented was limited. Compared with non-shared clonotypes, clonotypes shared by all four sorted-subset donors had higher generation probabilities.

TCR CDR3 regions were amplified from genomic DNA by multiplex PCR using the deep immunoSEQ assay. Genomic DNA extracted from each cell subset was distributed evenly over all wells of several immunoSEQ 96-well plates, and each plate served as one replicate. For sorted subsets, each replicate PCR was loaded with 200 to 250 ng genomic DNA, equivalent to 30,000 or so T cell genomes. Purified libraries were quantified with a Qubit 3.0 fluorometer, sized on a Bioanalyzer 2100, and re-quantified with the KAPA Library Quantification kit. Every immunoSEQ 96-well plate was sequenced on a separate single-read 150-cycle Illumina NextSeq 550 flow cell. In the authors' own workflow: Because only junctional sequences without quality scores were contained in the immunoSEQ output, filtering matching that applied to full-length reads could not be performed. Sequences were annotated with PyIR, a Python wrapper for IgBLAST v1.9, using IMGT germline references to assign V/J genes and CDR3. Reads with weak V/J assignments (E-value above 1e-6), missing CDR3, stop codons, out-of-frame junctions, or ambiguous translated residues were removed. V3J clonotypes were defined as sequences sharing the same inferred V gene, J gene, and CDR3 amino acid sequence. Percentage overlap between repertoires was calculated by dividing the number of shared unique clonotypes by the size of the smaller repertoire. Richness of each repertoire was evaluated using RTK rarefaction, the Chao1 estimator, and Recon v2.1 estimates of unobserved clonotypes. Generation probabilities for all TCRbeta clonotypes obtained by the gDNA method from a handful of donors were computed using OLGA. The table was pulled from immuneACCESS by TCRdb, which kept in-frame rearrangements only. Such tables lose some clones; where checked, under half of the loss comes from unresolved V genes, and the rest has no known cause. The V and J calls and clone size are taken from that table; D and trimming were inferred from the DNA. The sample contains about 1.1 million clones, approximately 80% of them found a single time. The leading ten clones occupy under 0.65% of the sample.

Relative to germline, V is missing 4 bases and J is missing 2 bases, with 11 bases of the junction outside any gene match. CDR1 and CDR2, looked up from the germline V gene, are SGDLS and YYNGEE. CDR3 length: 17 amino acids, cysteine to phenylalanine. The read is trimmed to its CDR3 DNA, 51 bases read in frame from base 1. Donors were healthy HIV-negative adults with no recently reported acute infections or vaccinations. All donors were Caucasian adults living in Nashville, Tennessee, USA. CD4+ T cells were enriched by magnetic negative selection, after which naive cells were positively selected on CD45RA and the negative fraction was taken as the memory subset. Blood was obtained by leukapheresis, after which PBMCs were separated by Ficoll-Histopaque density gradient centrifugation and cryopreserved in liquid nitrogen vapor phase. Purity and quantity of every magnetically sorted T cell population were checked by analytical flow cytometry. Each sorted fraction had its genomic DNA isolated and then quantified by UV absorbance on a Nanodrop 2000c.

As to this clone: Its cognate antigen has yet to be identified. Per-nucleotide qualities are absent, and no much larger clonotype sits a single base away.

The material sequenced was memory CD4+ T cells from PBMCs. Taken with the paper, the label for cell subset or site translates to: CD45RA-negative fraction. Rearrangement joined TRBV9 to TRBJ2-3, with 9 bases in between that match TRBD2. This receptor was identified in a man between 18 and 35 years old in good health. Some clones in this sample may be carry-over from other donors' samples. The nucleotide sequence reads as follows: TGTGCCAGCAGCCCAACGGGACTAGCTCTCGCCACAGATACGCAGTATTTT. Its protein is CASSPTGLALATDTQYF.